This TCR beta chain originates from a study of control samples from healthy donors and cancer patients. V lost 6 bases to trimming and J lost 3 bases; unmatched junction nucleotides: 7. The V gene's germline CDR1 is MNHEY and CDR2 SMNVEV (reference sequence). CDR3 length: 15 amino acids. This table comes from immunoSEQ multiplex PCR, and its TCRdb copy is limited to in-frame clones, with some not included. Among more than 95,000 clones listed, over 75% were seen once. Sequenced: blood. The V gene is TRBV27, the J gene TRBJ2-1, with 8 bases that match TRBD1. This clonotype originated in a man aged 18 to 35 in good health. DNA of the CDR3: TGTGCCAGCAGCTTTAAGACAGGGGACTACAATGAGCAGTTCTTC. The encoded protein is CASSFKTGDYNEQFF.